Listed below are T cell receptor beta chains from one sample, sequenced in a study of technical replicates of blood from a handful of donors. Assay used: immunoSEQ multiplex PCR; TCRdb lists only in-frame clones, some missing. The repertoire has some 70,000 clones, around 95% of them found once; the top ten carry around 0.24%. The sample consisted of T cells isolated from PBMCs. The receptors come from a human donor in good health. The CDR3 runs from the conserved cysteine through the conserved F or W. The D gene is left open where the match is weak. Clone size is shown for a subset of rows, as once, few, many or a class of expanded clone.

v_call,cdr3_length,clone_size,j_call,d_call,cdr3_aa,cdr3_nt
TRBV6-6,16,.,TRBJ1-3,TRBD1,CASTKGQIPSGNTIYF,TGTGCCAGCACTAAGGGACAGATCCCCTCTGGAAACACCATATATTTT
TRBV7-2,12,.,TRBJ1-5,.,CASSSYDQPQHF,TGTGCCAGCAGCTCCTATGATCAGCCCCAGCATTTT
TRBV4-2,15,.,TRBJ2-1,TRBD1,CASKTGTETYNEQFF,TGTGCCAGCAAGACTGGGACAGAAACTTACAATGAGCAGTTCTTC
TRBV5-6,15,.,TRBJ2-1,.,CASSLGLDLYNEQFF,TGTGCCAGCAGCTTGGGACTAGACCTTTACAATGAGCAGTTCTTC
TRBV14,13,.,TRBJ2-5,.,CASSRAPWETQYF,TGTGCCAGCAGCCGCGCCCCCTGGGAGACCCAGTACTTC
TRBV19,14,once,TRBJ1-2,TRBD1,CASNLRGTNYGYTF,TGTGCCAGTAACCTCAGGGGGACTAACTATGGCTACACCTTC
TRBV5-5,13,.,TRBJ1-1,.,CASSGGGNTEAFF,TGTGCCAGCAGCGGGGGGGGAAACACTGAAGCTTTCTTT
TRBV9,12,.,TRBJ2-5,.,CASARYQETQYF,TGTGCCAGCGCCCGGTACCAAGAGACCCAGTACTTC
TRBV25-1,17,.,TRBJ2-5,TRBD2,CASSAKGTSGSEETQYF,TGTGCCAGCAGTGCAAAGGGGACTAGCGGGAGTGAGGAGACCCAGTACTTC
TRBV29-1,14,.,TRBJ1-3,.,CSVDGEETGNTIYF,TGCAGCGTTGACGGGGAAGAAACTGGAAACACCATATATTTT
TRBV7-2,14,.,TRBJ1-5,.,CASSHGLSNQPQHF,TGTGCCAGCAGTCACGGACTGAGTAATCAGCCCCAGCATTTT
TRBV9,15,.,TRBJ1-1,TRBD1,CASSPSGQGNTEAFF,TGTGCCAGCAGCCCCTCCGGACAGGGGAACACTGAAGCTTTCTTT
TRBV6-5,13,.,TRBJ2-5,.,CASSYPGRKTQYF,TGTGCCAGCAGTTACCCAGGGCGAAAGACCCAGTACTTC
TRBV5-6,15,.,TRBJ2-7,.,CASSLPQGRPYEQYF,TGTGCCAGCAGCCTTCCCCAGGGTAGGCCCTACGAGCAGTACTTC
TRBV4-1,15,.,TRBJ2-7,TRBD2,CASSLFSGSSYEQYF,TGCGCCAGCAGCCTCTTCAGCGGGAGCTCCTACGAGCAGTACTTC
TRBV29-1,13,.,TRBJ1-1,.,CSVESSGGTEAFF,TGCAGCGTTGAAAGTAGCGGGGGCACTGAAGCTTTCTTT
TRBV6-1,16,once,TRBJ2-1,TRBD2,CASSAGTSGPYNEQFF,TGTGCCAGCAGTGCCGGGACTAGCGGACCGTACAATGAGCAGTTCTTC
TRBV5-1,13,.,TRBJ1-1,.,CASSLVQGAEAFF,TGCGCCAGCAGCTTGGTACAGGGAGCTGAAGCTTTCTTT
TRBV5-1,13,once,TRBJ1-1,.,CASSLGEGAEAFF,TGCGCCAGCAGCTTGGGTGAGGGGGCTGAAGCTTTCTTT
TRBV4-1,15,.,TRBJ2-1,.,CASSPLEQGKNEQFF,TGCGCCAGCAGCCCACTCGAACAGGGAAAGAATGAGCAGTTCTTC
TRBV7-9,18,.,TRBJ1-4,TRBD1,CASSLRDRDGALNEKLFF,TGTGCCAGCAGCCTCCGGGACAGGGACGGGGCCCTTAATGAAAAACTGTTTTTT
TRBV11-3,14,.,TRBJ2-6,.,CASSEGSGANVLTF,TGTGCCAGCAGCGAGGGCTCTGGGGCCAACGTCCTGACTTTC
TRBV19,16,.,TRBJ2-2,TRBD1,CASSPQTGMDTGELFF,TGTGCCAGTAGTCCCCAGACAGGGATGGACACCGGGGAGCTGTTTTTT
TRBV7-9,15,once,TRBJ1-4,.,CASSSLAGLGEKLFF,TGTGCCAGCAGCTCCCTTGCGGGCTTGGGTGAAAAACTGTTTTTT
TRBV30,11,.,TRBJ2-1,.,CAWTTGNQQFF,TGTGCCTGGACCACGGGTAACCAGCAGTTCTTC
TRBV6-5,15,.,TRBJ1-1,.,CASSYGGLTNTEAFF,TGTGCCAGCAGTTACGGAGGACTGACGAACACTGAAGCTTTCTTT
TRBV5-1,16,.,TRBJ1-2,TRBD1,CASSLAGQGQNYGYTF,TGCGCCAGCAGCTTGGCCGGACAGGGACAGAACTATGGCTACACCTTC
TRBV2,15,.,TRBJ2-5,.,CASSPDGGWTETQYF,TGTGCCAGCAGTCCCGACGGGGGATGGACAGAGACCCAGTACTTC
TRBV6-5,13,.,TRBJ1-3,.,CASRKPPGNTIYF,TGTGCCAGCAGGAAGCCACCTGGAAACACCATATATTTT
TRBV27,16,.,TRBJ2-3,.,CASSFTRETSTDTQYF,TGTGCCAGCAGTTTCACTCGGGAAACTAGCACAGATACGCAGTATTTT
TRBV2,14,.,TRBJ2-1,TRBD1,CASSVVAGQGRVFF,TGTGCCAGCAGTGTGGTCGCCGGACAGGGTAGGGTGTTCTTC
TRBV28,16,.,TRBJ1-1,TRBD1,CASSFWTGGQNTEAFF,TGTGCCAGCAGTTTTTGGACAGGGGGTCAGAACACTGAAGCTTTCTTT
TRBV7-3,14,.,TRBJ2-5,.,CASSFGGAPETQYF,TGTGCCAGCAGCTTCGGAGGGGCCCCAGAGACCCAGTACTTC
TRBV9,14,.,TRBJ2-7,TRBD2,CASSASSGGYEQYF,TGTGCCAGCAGCGCGTCTAGCGGGGGATACGAGCAGTACTTC
TRBV29-1,12,.,TRBJ2-5,.,CSVDGDSETQYF,TGCAGCGTTGATGGAGATAGCGAGACCCAGTACTTC
TRBV29-1,13,.,TRBJ1-4,.,CSLLGAHAEKLFF,TGCAGCCTCTTAGGGGCTCATGCAGAGAAACTGTTTTTT
TRBV7-7,14,once,TRBJ1-2,.,CASSLLWESYGYTF,TGTGCTAGCTCCCTTCTCTGGGAGAGCTATGGCTACACCTTC
TRBV7-2,13,.,TRBJ1-1,.,CASSLRQVTEAFF,TGTGCCAGCAGCTTACGACAGGTAACTGAAGCTTTCTTT
TRBV6-5,15,.,TRBJ1-2,TRBD1,CASTKDRDWVYGYTF,TGTGCCAGCACCAAAGACAGGGATTGGGTCTATGGCTACACCTTC
TRBV5-8,15,.,TRBJ2-5,TRBD1,CASSLARTGWQTQYF,TGTGCCAGCAGCTTGGCCCGGACAGGGTGGCAGACCCAGTACTTC
TRBV2,16,once,TRBJ2-1,.,CASSERWSSSYNEQFF,TGTGCCAGCAGTGAACGGTGGTCATCCTCCTACAATGAGCAGTTCTTC